The 8 T cell receptor beta chains given below trace back to one sample, sequenced in a study of blood T cell repertoires in COVID-19. Produced via immunoSEQ multiplex PCR; TCRdb's table is partial and in-frame only. The sample shows 150,000 to 200,000 clones, 75% to 90% of them seen only once. Specimen: peripheral blood. Source of these receptors: a man aged 35-49 years with acute or convalescent COVID-19.

This chain connects TRBV5-8 to TRBJ1-5; 9 nucleotides line up with TRBD1. The CDR3 sequence is 15 residues long. Germline V lookup: CDR1 SGHTS, CDR2 YDEGEE. V was pared by 9 bases and J by 2 bases, with 9 bases of the junction left unmatched. The CDR3 DNA follows: TGTGCCACCAAGGACAGGGGAGTTCGCAATCAGCCCCAGCATTTT. It encodes CATKDRGVRNQPQHF.

This clone was recorded only once. This chain uses TRBV27 with TRBJ2-7, with 7 bases identical to TRBD1. This CDR3 contains 15 residues. Germline V gene data show CDR1 as MNHEY and CDR2 as SMNVEV (reference sequence). V shed 6 bases, J shed 5 bases, and the junction held 13 bases outside the gene matches. For the CDR3, the DNA is TGTGCCAGCAGCTCCATCGGGACAGCCGGCGACGAGCAGTACTTC. It is translated as CASSSIGTAGDEQYF.

Only a few counts were recorded for this clone. The chain couples TRBV2 to TRBJ1-5, with D unclear. V was shortened by 6 bases and J by 2 bases, with 14 bases between the two germline ends. The length of the CDR3 is 15 residues. CDR1 SNHLY and CDR2 FYNNEI come from the germline V gene. CDR3 nucleotides: TGTGCCAGCAGCGACGCGGTGAGGGGCAATCAGCCCCAGCATTTT. This translates into CASSDAVRGNQPQHF.

CDR3 region: CASSRDSLTGELFF. CDR3 in DNA: TGTGCCAGCAGTAGGGACTCTCTCACCGGGGAGCTGTTTTTT. V and J are TRBV7-2 and TRBJ2-2, with D possibly matching TRBD2 (6 bases). The CDR3 runs 14 residues. Germline V CDR1 and CDR2: SGHTA, FQGNSA. Trimming shortened V by 6 bases and J by 4 bases, and 12 bases separated the two germline ends.

The chain carries TRBV24-1 and TRBJ2-1; D unresolved. Looked up from germline, CDR1 is KGHDR and CDR2 is SFDVKD. The CDR3 is 14 residues long. Trimming shortened V by 3 bases and J by 6 bases, and 11 bases separated the two germline ends. The CDR3 spells CATSDGGPSNEQFF. The CDR3 DNA follows: TGTGCCACCAGTGATGGTGGCCCCTCCAATGAGCAGTTCTTC.

Remarks on this clone: The identical CDR3 is also encoded by other nucleotide sequences in the sample. The J gene is TRBJ1-4, the V gene TRBV7-9, with 7 bases lining up with TRBD1. V shed 5 bases and J 4 bases; nucleotides not matched to a gene: 4. The CDR3 runs 14 residues. Germline loops: CDR1 SEHNR, CDR2 FQNEAQ (reference sequence). The CDR3 region has the DNA TGTGCCAGCAGCACAAGACAGGGTAATGAAAAACTGTTTTTT. Translation: CASSTRQGNEKLFF. Complete variable domain (other parts from reference TRBV7-9 and TRBJ1-4): DTGVSQNPRHKITKRGQNVTFRCDPISEHNRLYWYRQTLGQGPEFLTYFQNEAQLEKSRLLSDRFSAERPKGSFSTLEIQRTEQGDSAMYLCASSTRQGNEKLFFGSGTQLSVL.

The J gene is TRBJ1-3, the V gene TRBV6-5; D is possibly TRBD1 (6 bases). The V and J ends lost 5 bases and 2 bases respectively, with 7 bases between them. The CDR3 covers 13 residues. Germline V gives CDR1 MNHEY, CDR2 SVGAGI. Here the CDR3 DNA reads TGTGCCAGCAGTAACAGGGCTGGAAACACCATATATTTT. It specifies CASSNRAGNTIYF.

The rearrangement joins TRBV12-3 or TRBV12-4 to TRBJ2-1, with TRBD2 identical over 7 bases. This CDR3 comprises 12 residues. Unmatched junction bases numbered 5, after V lost 2 bases and J lost 13 bases. The CDR3 region is CASSLWGGPQFF. CDR3 nucleotide sequence: TGTGCCAGCAGTTTATGGGGAGGGCCACAGTTCTTC.